The clone carrying this TCR beta chain appeared once. Individuals drawn from 20 to 25 US areas were about 18 to 95 years old. Before being deemed recovered, Cohort 3 donors had two negative PCRs, clearance, or symptom resolution. The source of the sample is a study of blood T cell repertoires in COVID-19. Study-level information: Acute and convalescent COVID-19 specimens originated in the United States, Italy and Spain. T cells, B-cell-depleted T cells, or PBMCs supplied cDNA or gDNA.

Generated by immunoSEQ multiplex PCR, the TCRdb table keeps only in-frame clones and is missing some. The sample consists of some 490,000 clones, about nine tenths of them appearing once. This TCR was sampled from a woman between 55 and 75 years old who had recovered from COVID-19. Specimen: PBMCs or T cells enriched from blood (not recorded which).

As DNA, the CDR3 is TGTGCAAGTCGCTTAGCGCCTTACAGGGGGCCTCGTGAGGGGGCCAACGTCCTGACTTTC. Protein: CASRLAPYRGPREGANVLTF. The rearrangement links TRBV12-2 to TRBJ2-6; the table gives TRBD1 as D, unverified against the DNA. TRBV12-2 is given as a pseudogene. The CDR3 consists of 20 residues.